The present T cell receptor (beta chain) was sequenced within a study of cytomegalovirus exposure and HLA in healthy donors. Study-wide results and limits: HLA alleles showed associations with fewer than 20,000 TCR beta sequences in a later analysis, at a 0.05 false discovery rate. It was only CMV serostatus that was available as immune exposure information.

About this clone: Its antigen remains unidentified.

The CDR3 has 16 residues. With 3 bases clipped from V and 2 bases from J, the junction kept 4 bases outside the gene matches. CDR1 is MRHNA and CDR2 is SNTAGT in the germline V gene. Both 60 Vbeta primers and 13 Jbeta primers went into the PCR. The method was immunoSEQ multiplex PCR; TCRdb's version includes in-frame clones alone and lacks a portion of them. The sample has roughly 100,000 clones; nearly 70% are singletons. The rearrangement joins TRBV6-4 to TRBJ2-6, with 7 nucleotides matching TRBD1. The TCR comes from a woman aged 50 to 65 in good health and CMV-seropositive. The sequencing sample was made of PBMCs. DNA of the CDR3: TGTGCCAGCAGTGATAACAGGGGAACTGGGGCCAACGTCCTGACTTTC. Translated, it gives CASSDNRGTGANVLTF.